This TCR beta chain was captured in a study of blood T cell repertoires in COVID-19. The overall study: Sample material is recorded as cDNA or gDNA derived from T cells, B-cell-depleted T cells, or PBMCs.

In the source study's methods: From reference gene primer amplification, estimates of nucleated cell counts were derived. TCRdb's table, derived via immunoSEQ multiplex PCR, lists solely in-frame clones and lacks some. V, J and clone size derive from that table, while D and trimming were established from the DNA sequence. This table has approximately 170,000 clones, about 81% appearing once. CDR1 and CDR2 from the germline V gene are SGHNT and YYREEE (reference sequence). The J segment lost 6 bases and the V segment lost 2 bases, leaving 11 bases of the junction unmatched. There are 16 residues in the CDR3.

The genes are TRBV5-4 and TRBJ1-1; 9 bases are a match to TRBD1. The sequenced material came from peripheral blood. The receptor was derived from a human donor in a cohort sampled during active COVID-19. CDR3: CASSFDPGQGFAEAFF. The CDR3, as DNA: TGTGCCAGCAGCTTTGACCCGGGACAGGGATTCGCTGAAGCTTTCTTT.